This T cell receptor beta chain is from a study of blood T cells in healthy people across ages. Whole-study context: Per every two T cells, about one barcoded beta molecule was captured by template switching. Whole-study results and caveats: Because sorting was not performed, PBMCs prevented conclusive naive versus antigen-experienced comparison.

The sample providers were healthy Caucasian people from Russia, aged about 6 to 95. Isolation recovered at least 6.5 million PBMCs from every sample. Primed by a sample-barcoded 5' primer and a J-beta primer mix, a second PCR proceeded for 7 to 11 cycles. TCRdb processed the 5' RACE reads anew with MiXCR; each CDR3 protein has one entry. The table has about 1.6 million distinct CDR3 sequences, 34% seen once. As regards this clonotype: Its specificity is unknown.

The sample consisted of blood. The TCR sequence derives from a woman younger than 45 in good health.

CDR3 sequence: CASSPRTGRSTYEQYF. In DNA, the CDR3 is TGTGCCAGCAGCCCACGGACAGGGAGAAGTACCTACGAGCAGTACTTC. The rearrangement links TRBV13 to TRBJ2-7, with TRBD1 matching over 8 bases. V lost 5 bases and J lost 2; bases outside the gene matches: 11. CDR1 is PRHDT, CDR2 FYEKMQ, per germline (reference sequence). The CDR3 covers 16 residues. The full variable domain, rest sourced from reference TRBV13 and TRBJ2-7, is AAGVIQSPRHLIKEKRETATLKCYPIPRHDTVYWYQQGPGQDPQFLISFYEKMQSDKGSIPDRFSAQQFSDYHSELNMSSLELGDSALYFCASSPRTGRSTYEQYFGPGTRLTVT.